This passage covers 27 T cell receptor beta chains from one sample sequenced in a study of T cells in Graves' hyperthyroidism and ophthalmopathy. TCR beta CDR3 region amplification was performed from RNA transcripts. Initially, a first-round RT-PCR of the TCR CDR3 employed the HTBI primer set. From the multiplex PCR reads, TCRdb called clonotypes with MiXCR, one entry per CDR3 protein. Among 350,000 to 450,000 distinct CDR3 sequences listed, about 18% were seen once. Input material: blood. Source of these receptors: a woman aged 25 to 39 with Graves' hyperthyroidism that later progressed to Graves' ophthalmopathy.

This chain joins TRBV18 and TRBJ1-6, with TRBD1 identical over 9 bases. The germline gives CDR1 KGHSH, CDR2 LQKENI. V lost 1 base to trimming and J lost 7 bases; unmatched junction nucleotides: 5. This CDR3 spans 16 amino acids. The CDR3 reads CASSPLGTGSNSPLHF. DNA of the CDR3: TGTGCCAGCTCACCACTCGGGACAGGGTCGAATTCACCCCTCCACTTT.

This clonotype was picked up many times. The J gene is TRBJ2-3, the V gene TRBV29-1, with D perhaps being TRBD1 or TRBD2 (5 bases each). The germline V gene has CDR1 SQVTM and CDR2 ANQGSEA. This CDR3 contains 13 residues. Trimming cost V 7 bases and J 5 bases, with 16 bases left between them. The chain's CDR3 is CSGGKLGGDTQYF. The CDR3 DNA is TGCAGCGGGGGGAAGCTAGGTGGAGATACGCAGTATTTT.

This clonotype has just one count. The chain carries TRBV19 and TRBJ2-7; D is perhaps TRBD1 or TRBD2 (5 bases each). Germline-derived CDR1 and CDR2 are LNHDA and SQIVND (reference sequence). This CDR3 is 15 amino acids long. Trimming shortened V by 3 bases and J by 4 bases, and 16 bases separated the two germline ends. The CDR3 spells CASSIVRGTTYEQYF. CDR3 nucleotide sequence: TGTGCCAGTAGTATTGTGAGGGGAACTACTTACGAGCAGTACTTC.

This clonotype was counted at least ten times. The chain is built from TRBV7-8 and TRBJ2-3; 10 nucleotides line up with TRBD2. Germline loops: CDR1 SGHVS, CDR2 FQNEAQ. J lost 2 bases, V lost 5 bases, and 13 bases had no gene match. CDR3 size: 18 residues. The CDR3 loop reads CASSLHLGLAIDTDTQYF. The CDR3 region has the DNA TGTGCCAGCAGCCTACACTTGGGACTAGCGATAGACACAGATACGCAGTATTTT.

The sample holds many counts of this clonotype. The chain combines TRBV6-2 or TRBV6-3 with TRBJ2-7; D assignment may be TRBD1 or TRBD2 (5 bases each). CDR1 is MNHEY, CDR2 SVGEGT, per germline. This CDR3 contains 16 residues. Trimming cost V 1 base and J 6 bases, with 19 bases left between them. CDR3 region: CASSYYRDPTRAEQYF. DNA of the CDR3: TGTGCCAGCAGTTACTATCGGGACCCTACGCGCGCCGAGCAGTACTTC.

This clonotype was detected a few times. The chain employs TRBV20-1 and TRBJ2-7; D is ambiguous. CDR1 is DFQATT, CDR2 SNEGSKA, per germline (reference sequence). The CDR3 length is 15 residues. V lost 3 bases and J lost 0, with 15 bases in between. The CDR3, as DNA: TGCAGTGCTAGCGATACAAGACGACGCTCCTACGAGCAGTACTTC. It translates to CSASDTRRRSYEQYF.

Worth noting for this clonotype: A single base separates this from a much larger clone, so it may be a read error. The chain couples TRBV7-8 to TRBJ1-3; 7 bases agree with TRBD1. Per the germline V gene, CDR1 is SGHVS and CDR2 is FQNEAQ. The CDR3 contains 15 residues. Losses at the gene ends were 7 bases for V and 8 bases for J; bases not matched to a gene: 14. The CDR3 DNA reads TGTGCCAGCACCGCGACAGGGTTAAACGGAGACACCATATATTTT. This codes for CASTATGLNGDTIYF.

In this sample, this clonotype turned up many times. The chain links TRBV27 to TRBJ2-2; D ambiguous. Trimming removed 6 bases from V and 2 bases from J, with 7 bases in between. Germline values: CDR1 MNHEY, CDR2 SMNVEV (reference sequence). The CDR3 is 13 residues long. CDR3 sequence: CASRNRNTGELFF. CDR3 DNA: TGTGCCAGCAGGAACAGAAACACCGGGGAGCTGTTTTTT.

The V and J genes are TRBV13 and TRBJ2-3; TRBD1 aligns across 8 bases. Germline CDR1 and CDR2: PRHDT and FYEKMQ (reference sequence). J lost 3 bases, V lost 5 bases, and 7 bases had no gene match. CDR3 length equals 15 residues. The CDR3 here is CASSLSQGATDTQYF. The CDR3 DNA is TGTGCCAGCAGCCTTTCGCAGGGGGCGACAGATACGCAGTATTTT.

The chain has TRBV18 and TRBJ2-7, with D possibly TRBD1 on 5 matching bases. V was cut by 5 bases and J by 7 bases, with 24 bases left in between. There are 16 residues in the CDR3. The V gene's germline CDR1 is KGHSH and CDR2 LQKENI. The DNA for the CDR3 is TGTGCCAGCTCAACCGGACACCGAGTAGTACGTGGAGAGCAGTACTTC. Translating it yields CASSTGHRVVRGEQYF.

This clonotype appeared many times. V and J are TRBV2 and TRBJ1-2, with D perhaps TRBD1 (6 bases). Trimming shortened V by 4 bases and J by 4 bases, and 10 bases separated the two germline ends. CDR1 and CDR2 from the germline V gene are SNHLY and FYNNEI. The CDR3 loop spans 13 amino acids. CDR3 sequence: CASSGSGAYGYTF. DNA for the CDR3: TGTGCCAGCAGTGGGTCAGGGGCCTATGGCTACACCTTC.

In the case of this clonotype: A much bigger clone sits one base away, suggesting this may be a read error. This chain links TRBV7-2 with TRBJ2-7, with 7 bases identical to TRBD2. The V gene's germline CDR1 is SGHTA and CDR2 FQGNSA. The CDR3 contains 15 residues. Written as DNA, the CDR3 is TGTGCCAGCAGCCGGTCGACTAGCTGGGCCTACGAGCAGCACTTC. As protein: CASSRSTSWAYEQHF. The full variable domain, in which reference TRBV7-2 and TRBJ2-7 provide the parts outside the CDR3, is GAGVSQSPSNKVTEKGKDVELRCDPISGHTALYWYRQSLGQGLEFLIYFQGNSAPDKSGLPSDRFSAERTGGSVSTLTIQRTQQEDSAVYLCASSRSTSWAYEQHFGPGTRLTVT.

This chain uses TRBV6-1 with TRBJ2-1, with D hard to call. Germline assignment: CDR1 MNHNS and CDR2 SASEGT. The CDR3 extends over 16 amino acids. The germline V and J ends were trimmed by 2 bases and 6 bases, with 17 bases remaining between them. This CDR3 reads CASSEYILGSRNEQFF. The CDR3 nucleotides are TGTGCCAGCAGTGAATATATCTTGGGGTCACGCAATGAGCAGTTCTTC.

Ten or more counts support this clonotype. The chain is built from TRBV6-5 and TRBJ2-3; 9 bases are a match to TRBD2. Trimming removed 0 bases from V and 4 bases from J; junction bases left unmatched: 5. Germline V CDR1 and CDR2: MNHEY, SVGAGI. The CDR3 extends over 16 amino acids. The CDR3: CASSYSLAGGADTQYF. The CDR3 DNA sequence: TGTGCCAGCAGTTACTCGCTCGCGGGGGGGGCAGATACGCAGTATTTT.

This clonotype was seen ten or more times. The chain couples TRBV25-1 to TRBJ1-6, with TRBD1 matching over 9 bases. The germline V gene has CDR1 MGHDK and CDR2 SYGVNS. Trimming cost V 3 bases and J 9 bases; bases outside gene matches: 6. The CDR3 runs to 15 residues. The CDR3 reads CASSDGDRVSSPLHF. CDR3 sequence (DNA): TGTGCCAGCAGTGACGGGGACAGGGTATCTTCACCCCTCCACTTT.

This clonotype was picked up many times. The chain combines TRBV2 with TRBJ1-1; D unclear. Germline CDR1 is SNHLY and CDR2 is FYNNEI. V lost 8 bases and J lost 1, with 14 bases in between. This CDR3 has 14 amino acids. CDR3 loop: CASGISLGNTEAFF. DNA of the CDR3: TGTGCCAGCGGAATCAGTCTAGGGAACACTGAAGCTTTCTTT.

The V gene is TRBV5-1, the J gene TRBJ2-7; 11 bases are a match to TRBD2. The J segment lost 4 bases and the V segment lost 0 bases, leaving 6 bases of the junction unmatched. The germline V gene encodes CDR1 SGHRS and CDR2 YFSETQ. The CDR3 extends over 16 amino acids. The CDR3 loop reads CASSLDSGTSGYEQYF. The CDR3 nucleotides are TGCGCCAGCAGCTTGGACTCTGGGACTAGCGGATACGAGCAGTACTTC.

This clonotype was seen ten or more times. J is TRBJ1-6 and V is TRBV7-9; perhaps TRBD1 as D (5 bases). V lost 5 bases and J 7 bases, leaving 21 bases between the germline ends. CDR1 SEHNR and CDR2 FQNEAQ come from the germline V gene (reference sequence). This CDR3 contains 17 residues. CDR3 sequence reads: CASSRTDWGLRNSPLHF. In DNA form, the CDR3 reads TGTGCCAGCAGCCGCACTGATTGGGGCCTCCGCAATTCACCCCTCCACTTT.

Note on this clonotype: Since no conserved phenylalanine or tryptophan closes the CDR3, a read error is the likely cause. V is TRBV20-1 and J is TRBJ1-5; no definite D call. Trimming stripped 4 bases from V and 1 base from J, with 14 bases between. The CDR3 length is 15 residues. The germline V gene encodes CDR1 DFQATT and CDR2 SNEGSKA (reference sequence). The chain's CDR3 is CSAKDLRGSNQPQHS. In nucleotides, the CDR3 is TGCAGTGCTAAGGACCTACGTGGGAGCAATCAGCCCCAGCATTCT.

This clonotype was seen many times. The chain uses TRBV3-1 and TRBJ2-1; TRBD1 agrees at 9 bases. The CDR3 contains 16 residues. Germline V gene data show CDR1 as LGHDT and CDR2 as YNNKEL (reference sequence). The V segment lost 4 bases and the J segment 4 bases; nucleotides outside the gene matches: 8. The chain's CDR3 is CASSPRGTGRYNEQFF. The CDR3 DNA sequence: TGTGCCAGCAGCCCACGGGGGACAGGGCGATACAATGAGCAGTTCTTC.

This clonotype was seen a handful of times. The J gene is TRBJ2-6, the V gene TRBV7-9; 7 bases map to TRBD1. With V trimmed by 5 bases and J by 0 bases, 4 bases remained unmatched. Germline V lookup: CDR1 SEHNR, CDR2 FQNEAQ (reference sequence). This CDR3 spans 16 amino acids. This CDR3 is CASSPGTASGANVLTF. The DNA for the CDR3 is TGTGCCAGCAGCCCCGGGACAGCCTCTGGGGCCAACGTCCTGACTTTC.

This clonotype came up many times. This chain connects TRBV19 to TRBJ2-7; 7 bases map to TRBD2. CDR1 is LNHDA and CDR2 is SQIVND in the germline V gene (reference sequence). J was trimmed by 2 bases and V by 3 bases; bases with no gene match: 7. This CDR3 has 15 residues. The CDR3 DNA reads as TGTGCCAGTAGTATTTCGGGGGGAACCCCCTACGAGCAGTACTTC. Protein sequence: CASSISGGTPYEQYF.

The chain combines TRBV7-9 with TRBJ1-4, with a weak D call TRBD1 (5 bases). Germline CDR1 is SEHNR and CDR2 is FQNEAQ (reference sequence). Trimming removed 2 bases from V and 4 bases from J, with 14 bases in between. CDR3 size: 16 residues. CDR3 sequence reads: CASSLWQGGVNEKLFF. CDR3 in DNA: TGTGCCAGCAGCTTATGGCAGGGAGGTGTTAATGAAAAACTGTTTTTT.

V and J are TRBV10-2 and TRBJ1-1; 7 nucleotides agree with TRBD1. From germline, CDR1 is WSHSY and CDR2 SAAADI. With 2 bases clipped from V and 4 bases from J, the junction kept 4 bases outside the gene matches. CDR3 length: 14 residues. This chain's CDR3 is CASSENRGVTEAFF. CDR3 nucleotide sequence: TGCGCCAGCAGTGAGAACAGGGGCGTCACTGAAGCTTTCTTT.

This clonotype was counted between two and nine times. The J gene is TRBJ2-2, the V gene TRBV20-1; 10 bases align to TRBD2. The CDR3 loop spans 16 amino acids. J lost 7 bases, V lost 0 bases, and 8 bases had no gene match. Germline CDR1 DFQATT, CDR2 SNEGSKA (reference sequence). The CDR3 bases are TGCAGTGCTAGAGATTCGTCTAGCGGGGGTTTCGGGGAGCTGTTTTTT. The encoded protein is CSARDSSSGGFGELFF.

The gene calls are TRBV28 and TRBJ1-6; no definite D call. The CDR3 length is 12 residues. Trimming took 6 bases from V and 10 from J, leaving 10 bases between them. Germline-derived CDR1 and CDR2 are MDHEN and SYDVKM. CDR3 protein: CASSSAFSPLHF. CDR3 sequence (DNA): TGTGCCAGCAGCTCCGCTTTCTCACCCCTCCACTTT.

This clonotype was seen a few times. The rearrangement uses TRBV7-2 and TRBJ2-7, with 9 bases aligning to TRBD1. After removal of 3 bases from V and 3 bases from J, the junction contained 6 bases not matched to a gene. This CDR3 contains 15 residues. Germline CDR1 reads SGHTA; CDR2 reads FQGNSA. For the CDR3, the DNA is TGTGCCAGCAGCTTGGACCGGGACAGGGTCTACGAGCAGTACTTC. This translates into CASSLDRDRVYEQYF.